One and the same sample provided the 6 T cell receptor beta chains below, sequenced in a study of blood T cell dynamics during melanoma immunotherapy. The table came from immunoSEQ multiplex PCR; TCRdb's copy has only in-frame clones and leaves some out. The profile shows some 9,100 clones, 85% of them singletons. The sample's time point: week 3, after first cycle of checkpoint inhibitor. Sequenced here: blood, sampled from a patient treated with checkpoint blockade. Receptor source: a human donor with melanoma.

The chain carries TRBV5-5 and TRBJ1-2; 11 nucleotides match TRBD1. Germline-derived CDR1 and CDR2 are SGHKS and YYEKEE (reference sequence). V dropped 4 bases and J dropped 2; count of bases not matched to a gene: 4. There are 15 residues in the CDR3. This chain's CDR3 is CASSQGQGGNYGYTF. The DNA of the CDR3 is TGTGCCAGCAGCCAGGGACAGGGGGGGAACTATGGCTACACCTTC.

V gene TRBV29-1 combines with J gene TRBJ1-1; unclear D gene. Germline V CDR1 and CDR2: SQVTM, ANQGSEA. V lost 8 bases and J 4 bases, leaving 17 bases between the germline ends. The CDR3 is made up of 13 amino acids. CDR3 nucleotide sequence: TGCAGCTCATACTTCGGGAGCGCCACTGAAGCTTTCTTT. Its protein product is CSSYFGSATEAFF.

V and J are TRBV4-3 and TRBJ1-4; 7 bases are a match to TRBD1. The CDR3 runs 16 residues. CDR1 is LGHNA and CDR2 is YSLEER in the germline V gene. V gave up 0 bases and J gave up 5 bases; unmatched junction bases: 6. Here the CDR3 DNA reads TGCGCCAGCAGCCAAGATACGCAGGGGGTGAATGAAAAACTGTTTTTT. Translation: CASSQDTQGVNEKLFF.

The rearrangement links TRBV7-9 to TRBJ2-5; possible D gene TRBD1, 6 bases. Germline loops: CDR1 SEHNR, CDR2 FQNEAQ (reference sequence). Trimming stripped 2 bases from V and 1 base from J, with 11 bases between. The CDR3 consists of 15 residues. DNA for the CDR3: TGTGCCAGCAGCTTAATCGCAGGGGCCCAAGAGACCCAGTACTTC. Protein: CASSLIAGAQETQYF.

The chain combines TRBV11-3 with TRBJ2-3; D unclear. The V end lost 1 base, the J end lost 5 bases, and 4 bases lay between the germline ends. Germline V gives CDR1 SGHNT, CDR2 YENEEA. The CDR3 totals 12 residues. This CDR3 reads CASSLGVDTQYF. As DNA, the CDR3 is TGTGCCAGCAGCTTAGGGGTAGATACGCAGTATTTT.

The V call is TRBV29-1, the J call TRBJ2-7, with 7 nucleotides matching TRBD1. J was trimmed by 6 bases and V by 7 bases; bases with no gene match: 15. The germline CDR1 and CDR2 sequences are SQVTM and ANQGSEA. The CDR3 is made up of 14 amino acids. The CDR3 loop is CSAVTRGLRSEQYF. The DNA of the CDR3 is TGCAGCGCCGTTACGAGGGGGCTTAGATCCGAGCAGTACTTC.